The 24 T cell receptor beta chains listed next were all sequenced from one sample in a study of cytomegalovirus exposure and HLA in healthy donors. With 60 Vbeta and 13 Jbeta primers, the PCR was carried out. Profiled with immunoSEQ multiplex PCR; TCRdb holds only in-frame clones, not every one. The repertoire includes 150,000 to 200,000 clones, about 75% of them detected once, and about 2.1% sits in the top ten. Sequencing input: PBMCs. These receptors originate from a female donor in good health and CMV-seronegative.

The V and J genes are TRBV19 and TRBJ1-2; D is perhaps TRBD1 (6 bases). The CDR3 has 16 residues. Germline values: CDR1 LNHDA, CDR2 SQIVND (reference sequence). Trimming removed 7 bases from V and 4 bases from J, with 22 bases in between. The CDR3 region is CASTLKGGGSSYGYTF. CDR3 DNA sequence: TGTGCCAGTACCCTCAAAGGGGGGGGAAGCAGCTATGGCTACACCTTC.

This clone appeared once. The J gene is TRBJ1-1, the V gene TRBV7-6; tentative D call: TRBD1 (6 bases). Germline lookup yields CDR1 SGHVS and CDR2 FNYEAQ. V was trimmed by 5 bases and J by 4 bases, leaving 14 bases between them. This CDR3 has 14 residues. CDR3 sequence reads: CASSLTGGTTEAFF. CDR3 DNA: TGTGCCAGCAGCCTGACAGGAGGAACCACTGAAGCTTTCTTT.

The chain couples TRBV28 to TRBJ2-7, with D unclear. Trimming shortened V by 1 base and J by 6 bases, and 4 bases separated the two germline ends. Looked up from germline, CDR1 is MDHEN and CDR2 is SYDVKM. The CDR3 has 11 residues. The CDR3 region is CASSLFGEQYF. The CDR3 DNA reads as TGTGCCAGCAGTTTATTCGGCGAGCAGTACTTC.

The V and J genes are TRBV2 and TRBJ1-5; weak D call: TRBD1 (6 bases). CDR1 and CDR2 from the germline V gene are SNHLY and FYNNEI. The CDR3 runs to 14 residues. Trimming shortened V by 4 bases and J by 8 bases, and 15 bases separated the two germline ends. CDR3 protein: CASSVQGMREPQHF. As DNA, the CDR3 is TGTGCCAGCAGTGTACAGGGAATGCGGGAGCCCCAGCATTTT.

The chain employs TRBV6-1 and TRBJ1-5; D is uncertain. V lost 7 bases to trimming and J lost 7 bases, with 14 bases between them. The CDR3 is 13 amino acids. Germline values: CDR1 MNHNS, CDR2 SASEGT. The CDR3 here is CASNLQQEQPQHF. CDR3 nucleotide sequence: TGTGCCAGCAACCTTCAGCAGGAACAGCCCCAGCATTTT.

The V call is TRBV6-1, the J call TRBJ1-5, with 7 bases identical to TRBD1. V shed 6 bases, J shed 3 bases, and the junction held 2 bases outside the gene matches. Germline-derived CDR1 and CDR2 are MNHNS and SASEGT. The CDR3 consists of 13 residues. In nucleotides, the CDR3 is TGTGCCAGCAGAGGGGGCCTCAATCAGCCCCAGCATTTT. It translates to CASRGGLNQPQHF.

This chain links TRBV7-9 with TRBJ1-1, with 8 bases lining up with TRBD1. V lost 1 base and J lost 5; bases outside the gene matches: 3. The CDR3 sequence is 14 residues long. The germline V gene encodes CDR1 SEHNR and CDR2 FQNEAQ (reference sequence). As DNA, the CDR3 is TGTGCCAGCAGCTTAGGACAGGGGTGGACTGAAGCTTTCTTT. It encodes CASSLGQGWTEAFF.

This chain links TRBV19 with TRBJ2-3; D might be TRBD1 (5 bases). The CDR3 sequence is 13 residues long. Trimming shortened V by 7 bases and J by 1 base, and 9 bases separated the two germline ends. CDR1 LNHDA and CDR2 SQIVND come from the germline V gene (reference sequence). The CDR3 nucleotides read TGTGCCAGTACCACGACAGGCACAGATACGCAGTATTTT. Translation gives CASTTTGTDTQYF.

The chain employs TRBV6-1 and TRBJ2-1; TRBD1 matches 9 bases. The length of the CDR3 is 15 residues. CDR1 and CDR2 (germline): MNHNS, SASEGT. V dropped 5 bases and J dropped 6; count of bases not matched to a gene: 8. CDR3 DNA: TGTGCCAGCAGTTCGGACAGGGGTTTCGTCAATGAGCAGTTCTTC. It specifies CASSSDRGFVNEQFF.

The V gene is TRBV5-5, the J gene TRBJ1-2; no clear D gene. The CDR3 extends over 11 amino acids. Looked up from germline, CDR1 is SGHKS and CDR2 is YYEKEE (reference sequence). Trimming pared 3 bases from V and 8 bases from J, leaving 8 bases between. CDR3 in DNA: TGTGCCAGCAGCTCACAGTCGGGCTACACCTTC. Residues: CASSSQSGYTF.

This chain joins TRBV19 and TRBJ1-1; TRBD1 matches at 8 bases. The germline CDR1 and CDR2 sequences are LNHDA and SQIVND (reference sequence). Trimming removed 4 bases from V and 11 bases from J; junction bases left unmatched: 6. CDR3 length: 12 residues. The chain's CDR3 is CASSTRDRTAFF. The DNA of the CDR3 is TGTGCCAGTAGTACCCGGGACAGGACCGCTTTCTTT.

This clone was seen a single time. This chain connects TRBV6-1 to TRBJ1-5, with D maybe TRBD1 (6 bases). Germline V gene sequence: CDR1 MNHNS, CDR2 SASEGT. The V gene lost 6 bases and the J gene lost 6 bases, with 9 bases spanning the gap. The CDR3 sequence is 12 residues long. CDR3 residues: CASRGAGQPQHF. CDR3 sequence (DNA): TGTGCCAGCAGGGGGGCCGGTCAGCCCCAGCATTTT.

This chain uses TRBV9 with TRBJ2-5; D perhaps matches TRBD2 (5 bases). The V gene lost 3 bases and the J gene lost 5 bases, with 11 bases spanning the gap. The CDR3 spans 13 residues. Germline values: CDR1 SGDLS, CDR2 YYNGEE. This chain's CDR3 is CASSGGSMETQYF. The CDR3 coding sequence is TGTGCCAGCAGCGGAGGGAGTATGGAGACCCAGTACTTC.

This chain joins TRBV27 and TRBJ1-4; no reliable D call. This CDR3 contains 15 residues. The germline gives CDR1 MNHEY, CDR2 SMNVEV (reference sequence). The V gene lost 1 base and the J gene lost 8 bases, with 14 bases spanning the gap. CDR3 loop: CASSLYSRPGEKLFF. For the CDR3, the DNA is TGTGCCAGCAGTTTATACAGCCGCCCGGGGGAAAAACTGTTTTTT.

The chain employs TRBV2 and TRBJ2-1, with a tentative D call TRBD1 (5 bases). V was trimmed by 1 base and J by 0 bases, leaving 10 bases between them. The germline gives CDR1 SNHLY, CDR2 FYNNEI. CDR3 length: 16 amino acids. CDR3 sequence: CASSEGPGHSYNEQFF. The CDR3 DNA is TGTGCCAGCAGTGAAGGTCCCGGACACTCCTACAATGAGCAGTTCTTC. Full variable domain (outside the CDR3, taken from reference TRBV2 and TRBJ2-1): EPEVTQTPSHQVTQMGQEVILRCVPISNHLYFYWYRQILGQKVEFLVSFYNNEISEKSEIFDDQFSVERPDGSNFTLKIRSTKLEDSAMYFCASSEGPGHSYNEQFFGPGTRLTVL.

The chain joins TRBV4-2 to TRBJ1-1, with D tentatively TRBD1 (5 bases). This CDR3 comprises 13 residues. The V gene lost 1 base and the J gene lost 7 bases, with 10 bases spanning the gap. From germline, CDR1 is LGHNA and CDR2 YNFKEQ. CDR3 sequence reads: CASSQVQGGEAFF. The CDR3 DNA is TGTGCCAGCAGCCAAGTGCAGGGAGGTGAAGCTTTCTTT.

The rearrangement joins TRBV10-3 to TRBJ1-5; 7 bases are shared with TRBD1. The length of the CDR3 is 13 residues. Per the germline V gene, CDR1 is ENHRY and CDR2 is SYGVKD. V was pared by 6 bases and J by 7 bases, with 6 bases of the junction left unmatched. The CDR3 DNA reads TGTGCCATCAGCAAAACAGGGGAACAGCCCCAGCATTTT. Translating gives CAISKTGEQPQHF.

This clone was observed a handful of times. The J gene is TRBJ2-6, the V gene TRBV5-6; D unresolved. This CDR3 is built from 16 residues. Per germline, CDR1 SGHDT and CDR2 YYEEEE. Between the trimmed V and J ends, which lost 0 bases and 3 bases, there was a span of 10 bases. This CDR3 reads CASSLGRVGGANVLTF. CDR3 DNA: TGTGCCAGCAGCTTGGGACGGGTCGGTGGGGCCAACGTCCTGACTTTC.

The gene calls are TRBV6-5 and TRBJ2-2; TRBD1 agrees at 8 bases. With 10 bases clipped from V and 1 base from J, the junction kept 8 bases outside the gene matches. CDR3 length equals 15 residues. In germline, CDR1 is MNHEY, CDR2 SVGAGI. CDR3 bases: TGTGCCACTTGGACCGGGACAGGGAACACCGGGGAGCTGTTTTTT. Encoded protein: CATWTGTGNTGELFF.

The chain uses TRBV5-6 and TRBJ2-6, with D possibly TRBD1 on 5 matching bases. This CDR3 spans 18 amino acids. The V end lost 0 bases, the J end lost 0 bases, and 13 bases lay between the germline ends. In germline, CDR1 is SGHDT, CDR2 YYEEEE. CDR3 sequence reads: CASSLGWGSDSGANVLTF. The CDR3 DNA reads TGTGCCAGCAGCTTGGGTTGGGGCTCCGACTCTGGGGCCAACGTCCTGACTTTC.

V usage is TRBV29-1 and J usage is TRBJ1-1; perhaps TRBD1 as D (5 bases). Germline V lookup: CDR1 SQVTM, CDR2 ANQGSEA. Trimming took 3 bases from V and 5 from J, leaving 13 bases between them. This CDR3 is 13 amino acids long. The DNA of the CDR3 is TGCAGCGTTGAGACAGTAGCGGGTACTGAAGCTTTCTTT. This gives the protein CSVETVAGTEAFF.

V and J are TRBV7-3 and TRBJ1-6; D gene uncertain. Looked up from germline, CDR1 is SGHTA and CDR2 is FQGTGA. Trimming cost V 1 base and J 7 bases, with 11 bases left between them. The CDR3 is 15 amino acids. Here the CDR3 DNA reads TGTGCCAGCAGCTTAATGGGCAGCCAGAATTCACCCCTCCACTTT. Its protein is CASSLMGSQNSPLHF.

CDR3 sequence reads: CASSLKGTEAFF. In DNA, the CDR3 is TGTGCCAGCAGCTTGAAGGGGACAGAAGCTTTCTTT. The J gene is TRBJ1-1, the V gene TRBV5-8, with D perhaps TRBD1 (6 bases). Germline V lookup: CDR1 SGHTS, CDR2 YDEGEE. The CDR3 totals 12 residues. V lost 1 base and J 8 bases, leaving 9 bases between the germline ends. Complete variable domain (other parts from reference TRBV5-8 and TRBJ1-1): EAGVTQSPTHLIKTRGQQATLRCSPISGHTSVYWYQQALGLGLQFLLWYDEGEERNRGNFPPRFSGRQFPNYSSELNVNALELEDSALYLCASSLKGTEAFFGQGTRLTVV.

The chain is built from TRBV4-1 and TRBJ1-2; 9 bases agree with TRBD1. Germline trimming cut 4 bases from V and 8 bases from J; bases unmatched to any gene: 11. The CDR3 loop spans 15 amino acids. Germline V lookup: CDR1 MGHRA, CDR2 YSYEKL. CDR3 residues: CASSRWTGELGGYTF. CDR3 DNA sequence: TGCGCCAGCAGCCGTTGGACAGGGGAATTGGGGGGCTACACCTTC.